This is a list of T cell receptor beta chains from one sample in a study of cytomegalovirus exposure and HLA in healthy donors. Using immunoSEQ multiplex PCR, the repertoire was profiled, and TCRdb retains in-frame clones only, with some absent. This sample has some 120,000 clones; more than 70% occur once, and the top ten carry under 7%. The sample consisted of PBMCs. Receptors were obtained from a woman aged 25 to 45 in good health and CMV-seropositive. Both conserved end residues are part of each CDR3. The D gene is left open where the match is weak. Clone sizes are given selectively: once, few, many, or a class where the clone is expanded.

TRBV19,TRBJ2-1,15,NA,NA,CASSISRGAQAEQFF,TGTGCCAGTAGTATAAGTCGGGGGGCGCAGGCTGAGCAGTTCTTC
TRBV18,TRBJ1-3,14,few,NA,CASSPPGQRNTIYF,TGTGCCAGCTCACCTCCGGGACAACGGAACACCATATATTTT
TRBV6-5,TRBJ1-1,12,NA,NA,CASSYPLAEAFF,TGTGCCAGCAGTTACCCCCTTGCTGAAGCTTTCTTT
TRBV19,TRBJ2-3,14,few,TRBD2,CASTREGGTDTQYF,TGTGCCAGTACCCGGGAGGGCGGCACAGATACGCAGTATTTT
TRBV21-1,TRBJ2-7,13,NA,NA,CAARLAESYEQYF,TGTGCCGCTCGACTAGCGGAATCCTACGAGCAGTACTTC
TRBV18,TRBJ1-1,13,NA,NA,CASSSDRNTEAFF,TGTGCCAGCTCGTCCGACAGGAACACTGAAGCTTTCTTT
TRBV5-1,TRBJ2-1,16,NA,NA,CASSYATGVSYNEQFF,TGCGCCAGCAGCTACGCCACGGGAGTTTCCTACAATGAGCAGTTCTTC
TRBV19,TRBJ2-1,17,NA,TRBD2,CASSPGLAGYSYNEQFF,TGTGCCAGTAGTCCGGGACTAGCGGGATACTCCTACAATGAGCAGTTCTTC
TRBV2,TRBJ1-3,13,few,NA,CASQAFSGNTIYF,TGTGCCAGCCAGGCCTTCTCTGGAAACACCATATATTTT
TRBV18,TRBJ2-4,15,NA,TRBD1,CASSPPQGARDIQYF,TGTGCCAGCTCACCTCCCCAGGGGGCGCGTGACATTCAGTACTTC
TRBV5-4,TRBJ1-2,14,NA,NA,CASSGGTGNYGYTF,TGTGCCAGCAGCGGGGGGACCGGCAACTATGGCTACACCTTC
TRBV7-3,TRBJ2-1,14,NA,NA,CASSLTGTYNEQFF,TGTGCCAGCAGTCTAACGGGGACTTACAATGAGCAGTTCTTC
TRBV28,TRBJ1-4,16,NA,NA,CASSSRHAPTNEKLFF,TGTGCCAGCAGTTCTCGACATGCTCCAACTAATGAAAAACTGTTTTTT
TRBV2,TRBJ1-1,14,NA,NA,CASSEGGYSRKAFF,TGTGCCAGCAGTGAGGGGGGGTACAGTCGAAAGGCTTTCTTT
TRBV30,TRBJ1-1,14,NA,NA,CAWSHRGWGAEAFF,TGTGCCTGGAGTCACAGAGGGTGGGGTGCTGAAGCTTTCTTT
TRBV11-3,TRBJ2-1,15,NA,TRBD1,CASSLRDRGDNEQFF,TGTGCCAGCAGCCTCCGGGACAGGGGAGACAATGAGCAGTTCTTC
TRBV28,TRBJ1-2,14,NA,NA,CASSLVTYNYGYTF,TGTGCCAGCAGTTTGGTGACTTATAACTATGGCTACACCTTC
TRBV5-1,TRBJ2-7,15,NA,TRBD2,CASSPTSGSLYEQYF,TGCGCCAGCAGCCCTACTAGCGGCAGTCTTTACGAGCAGTACTTC
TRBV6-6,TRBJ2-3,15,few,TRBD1,CASRRGQGFRDTQYF,TGTGCCAGCAGGCGGGGACAGGGCTTCCGAGATACGCAGTATTTT
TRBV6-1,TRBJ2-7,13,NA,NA,CASSSDWLYEQYF,TGTGCCAGCAGCTCAGACTGGCTCTACGAGCAGTACTTC
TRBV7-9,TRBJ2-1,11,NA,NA,CASSLLAEQFF,TGTGCCAGCAGCTTATTAGCGGAGCAGTTCTTC
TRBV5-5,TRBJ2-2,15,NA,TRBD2,CASSSAGAPTGELFF,TGTGCCAGCAGCTCAGCGGGGGCCCCCACCGGGGAGCTGTTTTTT
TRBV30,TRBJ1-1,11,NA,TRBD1,CAWSRQGKAFF,TGTGCCTGGAGCAGACAGGGGAAAGCTTTCTTT